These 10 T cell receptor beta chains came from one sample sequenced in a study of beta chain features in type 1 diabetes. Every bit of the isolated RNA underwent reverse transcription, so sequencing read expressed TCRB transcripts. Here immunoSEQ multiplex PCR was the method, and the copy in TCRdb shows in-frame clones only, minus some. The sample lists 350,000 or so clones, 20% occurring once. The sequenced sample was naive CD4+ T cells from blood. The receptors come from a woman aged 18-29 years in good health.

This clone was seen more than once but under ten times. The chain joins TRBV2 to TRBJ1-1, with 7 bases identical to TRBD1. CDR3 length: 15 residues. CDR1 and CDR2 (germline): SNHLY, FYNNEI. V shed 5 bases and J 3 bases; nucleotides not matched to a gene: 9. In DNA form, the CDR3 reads TGTGCCAGCAGTAGGGACAGCCAGTCGGACACTGAAGCTTTCTTT. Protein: CASSRDSQSDTEAFF.

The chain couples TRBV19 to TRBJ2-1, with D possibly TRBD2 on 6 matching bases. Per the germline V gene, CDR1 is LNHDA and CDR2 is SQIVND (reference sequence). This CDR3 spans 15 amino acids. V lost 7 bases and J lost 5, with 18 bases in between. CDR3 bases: TGTGCCAGTACCCGATGGGCGGGGCAAGACAATGAGCAGTTCTTC. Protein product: CASTRWAGQDNEQFF.

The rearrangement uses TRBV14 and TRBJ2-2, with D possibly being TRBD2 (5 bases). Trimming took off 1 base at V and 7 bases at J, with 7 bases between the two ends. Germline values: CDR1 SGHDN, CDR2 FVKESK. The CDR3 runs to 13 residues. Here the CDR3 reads CASSQGRIGELFF. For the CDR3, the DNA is TGTGCCAGCAGCCAAGGGAGGATCGGGGAGCTGTTTTTT.

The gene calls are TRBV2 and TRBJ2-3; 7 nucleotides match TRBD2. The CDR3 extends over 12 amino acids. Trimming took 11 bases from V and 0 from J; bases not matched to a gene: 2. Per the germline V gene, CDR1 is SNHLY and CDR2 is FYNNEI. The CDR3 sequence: CAGRGSTDTQYF. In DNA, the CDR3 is TGTGCCGGGCGGGGGAGCACAGATACGCAGTATTTT.

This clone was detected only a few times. The CDR3 here is CASSFGGTDTQYF. Here the CDR3 DNA reads TGTGCCAGCAGCTTTGGAGGCACAGATACGCAGTATTTT. The chain has TRBV7-2 and TRBJ2-3; D call uncertain. Trimming stripped 3 bases from V and 1 base from J, with 5 bases between. The CDR3 consists of 13 residues. Germline V gene data show CDR1 as SGHTA and CDR2 as FQGNSA.

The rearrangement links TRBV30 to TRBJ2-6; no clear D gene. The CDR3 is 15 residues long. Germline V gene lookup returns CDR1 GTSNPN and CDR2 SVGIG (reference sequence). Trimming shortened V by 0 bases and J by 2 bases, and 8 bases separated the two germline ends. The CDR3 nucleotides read TGTGCCTGGAGTGTCAATTTAGCTGGGGCCAACGTCCTGACTTTC. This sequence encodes CAWSVNLAGANVLTF. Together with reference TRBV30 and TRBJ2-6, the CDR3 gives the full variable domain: SQTIHQWPATLVQPVGSPLSLECTVEGTSNPNLYWYRQAAGRGLQLLFYSVGIGQISSEVPQNLSASRPQDRQFILSSKKLLLSDSGFYLCAWSVNLAGANVLTFGAGSRLTVL.

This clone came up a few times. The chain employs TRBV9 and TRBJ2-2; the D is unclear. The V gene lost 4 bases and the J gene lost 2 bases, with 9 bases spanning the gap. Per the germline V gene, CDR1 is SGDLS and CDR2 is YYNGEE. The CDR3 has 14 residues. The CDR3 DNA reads TGTGCCAGCAGCCCACGGTCAAACACCGGGGAGCTGTTTTTT. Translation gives CASSPRSNTGELFF.

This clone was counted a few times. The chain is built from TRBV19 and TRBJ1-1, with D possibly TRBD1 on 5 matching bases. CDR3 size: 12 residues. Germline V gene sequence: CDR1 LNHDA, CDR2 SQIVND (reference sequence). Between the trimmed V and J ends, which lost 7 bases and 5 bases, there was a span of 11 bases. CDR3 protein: CASTGGWTEAFF. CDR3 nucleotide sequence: TGTGCCAGTACGGGGGGGTGGACTGAAGCTTTCTTT.

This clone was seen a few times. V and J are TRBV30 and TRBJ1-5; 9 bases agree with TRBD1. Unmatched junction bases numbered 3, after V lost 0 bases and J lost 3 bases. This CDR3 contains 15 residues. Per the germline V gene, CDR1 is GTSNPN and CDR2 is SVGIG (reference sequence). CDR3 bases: TGTGCCTGGAGTGTGGGACAGGGTACCAATCAGCCCCAGCATTTT. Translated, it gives CAWSVGQGTNQPQHF.

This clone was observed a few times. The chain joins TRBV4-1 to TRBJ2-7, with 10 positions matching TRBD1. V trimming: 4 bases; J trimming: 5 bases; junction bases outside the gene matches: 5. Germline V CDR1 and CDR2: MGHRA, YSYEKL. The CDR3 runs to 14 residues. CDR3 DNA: TGCGCCAGCAGCCTTGGGGACAGGGGCAACGAGCAGTACTTC. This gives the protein CASSLGDRGNEQYF.